This T cell receptor (beta chain) was sequenced in a study of cytomegalovirus exposure and HLA in healthy donors (dated by TCRdb to between 2016 and 2019). Regarding the study in general: In an earlier analysis of several hundred of the donors, 250 to 350 Gb of sequence data and just under 120 million unique TCR beta sequences from about 179 million T cells were reported. An earlier analysis of fewer than 700 of the donors applied high-throughput TCR beta sequencing to assess whether each TCR beta V gene segment acted as functional or pseudogenic. A later analysis re-analyzed previously published TCR beta repertoires from 550 to 700 donors and added high-resolution HLA genotyping to study TCR occurrence patterns. The genetic ancestry cluster associated with self-reported Caucasian donors included over 65% of the 300 to 400 genotyped donors. The aim of the study was to test whether cataloging public T cell receptors could identify signatures of past pathogen exposure. Among some 400 genotyped donors of the cohort, an average of 235,054 unique TCR beta nucleotide sequences were sequenced per donor, about a sixth of them non-productive. The number of donors typed differed by locus, with about 629-640 for A, B, C, DRB1 and DQB1, roughly 520 for DQA1, approximately 570 for DPA1, and roughly 450 for DPB1. The study combined high-throughput TCR immunosequencing, statistical association of individual TCRs with disease status, and machine learning to predict cytomegalovirus infection status. Donor age, sex, ethnicity and CMV serostatus were collected together with the repertoire data. Besides the first cohort of 500 to 700 subjects, a separate validation cohort made up of 120 different subjects was used. All discovery cohort repertoires had been generated using a single sequencing platform. In the later analysis, no new phenotypic data were used to find candidate immune exposures; instead, reliance was placed on TCR beta sequences and their occurrence across donors. A later genetic analysis took genome-wide SNP genotypes for about 60% of the roughly 670 donors and used that subset as a discovery cohort. Four to six DR-DQ haplotypes were handled as single units for association and clustering, since linkage in the cohort was strong. Both class I and class II loci were covered by HLA typing, at four-digit resolution. An early release covering 500 to 750 HLA-typed donors comprised 250 to 350 gigabases of sequencing data and tens of millions of unique TCR sequences. The T cell repertoires of under 700 subjects were profiled by immunosequencing and related to cytomegalovirus serostatus.

Study-level results and caveats: When HLA alleles, especially DR and DQ, strongly co-occurred, TCR associations were difficult to assign to individual alleles. The study gave a list of about 170 TCR beta chains associated with cytomegalovirus. In a later analysis, HLA-associated TCR beta chains were found to be more clonally expanded and to have lower generation probabilities than equally common non-associated chains. CMV serostatus was the only immune exposure information available for the cohort. In a later analysis, TCR association rates were found to vary across HLA loci, with the most associated TCRs seen for DRB1 alleles and the fewest for HLA-C alleles. HLA typing was unavailable for some donors at each locus, so association tests used only the typed subset. A further reported finding was that TCR beta sequences accurately predicted the HLA-A and HLA-B alleles for most subjects in the first cohort. A later analysis found that most CMV-associated TCR beta chains appeared HLA-restricted, with HLA associations seemingly driven largely by CMV exposure. According to the authors, the approach could potentially be generalized to other disease states and immunological phenotypes. A later genetic analysis reported fewer N-insertions in productive TCRs among donors in an Asian-associated ancestry cluster than the roughly 700-donor mean. In a later analysis, about 17,000 TCR beta sequences were associated with specific HLA alleles at a false discovery rate of 0.05. In vitro tests confirmed that a few of the cytomegalovirus-associated TCR beta chains recognize cytomegalovirus antigens. The 87-base-pair reads could not distinguish some IMGT-functional V segments, including TRBV6-2 and TRBV6-3, so those segments were excluded. An association between a missense DCLRE1C variant and V-gene and J-gene trimming of TCR beta chains was found in a later genetic analysis and replicated in an independent cohort. Most TCR sequences were seen in very few donors, while some public TCRs were found in many individuals. Only TCR beta chains were sequenced in this cohort, and the absence of alpha or paired-chain data limited detectable features. Broadly in line with IMGT annotations, most TCR beta V segments showed up in productive rearrangements about 87% or about 30% of the time in an earlier analysis of several hundred of the donors. Several of the top co-occurrence clusters appeared to be linked to parvovirus B19, influenza, CMV and Epstein-Barr virus, according to a later analysis. Linkage disequilibrium might explain the correlated functional status among segregating V segments, but an unknown experimental factor could not be excluded. Cytomegalovirus status was reported to be diagnosed by the classifier with high specificity and sensitivity in both the original and validation cohorts. Roughly uniform sequencing depth across donors was assumed in presence/absence analyses, although this assumption may not hold. A group of highly shared sequence variants was considered likely to be a technical artifact of the sequencing pipeline. Because counts were too low, roughly 18 rarely observed V segments, including chromosome 9 orphons, were left out of the earlier analysis of approximately 580 of the donors.

In total, approximately 690 healthy bone marrow donors made up the cohort. At the time of sampling, every cohort member was nominally healthy, though immune exposures that went unrecorded were likely present. The donor was CMV seronegative and was included in the group of over 300 seronegative cohort members. Every donor gave a peripheral blood sample, and the peripheral blood mononuclear cells from that sample were used for TCR beta sequencing. The Qiagen DNeasy Blood Extraction Kit was used to extract genomic DNA from the blood cell samples. At the junction V is shortened by 4 bases and J by 5 bases, with 16 bases in between. The cysteine opens and the phenylalanine closes a CDR3 of 15 amino acids. The CDR3 DNA has 45 bases and is translated from base 1. The germline V gene sets CDR1 to SGHRS and CDR2 to YFSETQ. The library was made by the immunoSEQ multiplex PCR assay. For the multiplex PCR, a mixture combining 60 forward primers for TCR Vbeta segments and 13 reverse primers for TCR Jbeta segments was used. Amplification of the CDR3 region of rearranged TCR beta genes was performed with a multiplex PCR assay on genomic DNA. The Illumina HiSeq System was used to sequence the amplified TCR beta libraries as 87-base-pair reads. As for how the authors treated the data: A later analysis tallied tens of millions of unique TCR beta chains across the 650 to 750 repertoires, and roughly 11 million of those chains were shared by two or more donors. Raw reads were error-corrected and collapsed into unique sequences with a nearest-neighbor algorithm that merged closely related sequences to remove PCR and sequencing errors. Alignment of CDR3 sequences to IMGT reference sequences was used to assign V, D and J gene segments. Each retained sequence needed at least a six-nucleotide match to both a V gene segment and a J gene segment. A rearrangement was called productive if the CDR3 had no stop codons and remained in frame with V and J, and every other rearrangement was called non-productive. Following IMGT convention, CDR3 was defined as the stretch from the second conserved V-encoded cysteine to the conserved J-encoded phenylalanine. In an earlier analysis of around 640 of the donors, sequences lacking an unambiguous match to a single V gene segment were excluded. In an earlier analysis of approximately 560 of the donors, a V segment was called functional when productive rearrangements were above 56.7%, and segregating when the standard deviation between donors exceeded 5%. A statistical classification framework was built for diagnosing cytomegalovirus status from the catalog of TCR beta chain sequences. In a later analysis, V and J genes were assigned by comparing TCR nucleotide sequences against IMGT/GENE-DB human TR gene sequences. A later analysis assigned CDR3 sequences and most-parsimonious VDJ recombination scenarios with the TCRdist pipeline. In a later analysis, each TCR beta chain was defined by its CDR3 amino acid sequence together with its V-gene family, and reads without a unique V-gene family were excluded. A later analysis removed 450 to 600 highly shared, low-generation-probability nucleotide sequences to deal with suspected cross-contamination and a sequencing artifact. In a later analysis, a clonal expansion index for each public chain was calculated from normalized within-repertoire ranks of inferred template counts. A later analysis computed generation probabilities with a VDJ recombination model fitted to out-of-frame rearrangements, and checked the results against IGoR. In a later analysis, TCR-TCR, TCR-HLA and TCR-CMV co-occurrence was scored with hypergeometric tests, and a repertoire-size bias correction was applied to TCR pairs. In a later analysis, false discovery rates were estimated by permuting HLA or CMV assignments 20 times. A later analysis grouped co-occurring TCRs with DBSCAN, adding TCRdist sequence similarity when clustering within HLA-allele-positive subsets. For co-occurrence clustering, repertoires with fewer than 30,000 or more than 120,000 public chains were excluded, along with five repertoires with anomalous nucleotide sharing. The table comes from immuneACCESS by way of TCRdb, which keeps in-frame sequences with V and J called. Part of the clones is missing from these tables; in studies checked, under half for an unresolved V gene and the rest for unknown reasons. The DNA was the basis for D and trimming; V, J and clone size are from that table. This sample is represented by around 150,000 clones; 50% to 75% of them were singletons. Roughly 2.5% of the sample is in the top ten clones.

As to this clone: Its antigen is not yet known. No much larger clone is present one base from it, and per-base qualities are unavailable.

The chain is made from TRBV5-1 and TRBJ1-5; the D gene is perhaps TRBD1, on 5 matching bases. The sample consisted of PBMCs. The TCR sequence derives from a woman aged 40 to 50 in good health and CMV-seronegative. The CDR3 protein is CASSLVPGGDQPQHF. The bases read TGCGCCAGCAGCCTCGTACCGGGAGGGGATCAGCCCCAGCATTTT.